This entry describes one T cell receptor (beta chain). Study processing details: Estimates of nucleated cell counts were drawn from the amplification of reference gene primers. TCRdb keeps only in-frame clones here, not all; method: immunoSEQ multiplex PCR. V and J calls and clone size follow that table, whereas D and trimming were derived from the DNA. In the table there are about 50,000 clones, around 90% of which are singletons. CDR3 length: 13 amino acids. Germline V gene data show CDR1 as SGHNT and CDR2 as YYREEE (reference sequence). Trimming took 4 bases from V and 13 from J; bases not matched to a gene: 7. This entry belongs to a study of blood T cell repertoires in COVID-19. Study overall: The United States, Italy and Spain supplied acute and convalescent COVID-19 samples. PBMCs, B-cell-depleted T cells, or T cells were the source of the cDNA or gDNA that made up the material.

Sequenced sample: peripheral blood. V usage is TRBV5-4 and J usage is TRBJ2-2; 10 bases fit TRBD2. This clonotype originated in a human donor in a cohort sampled during active COVID-19. The CDR3 sequence: CASSIPGTSVLFF. The CDR3 DNA reads TGTGCCAGCAGCATTCCCGGGACTAGCGTGCTGTTTTTT.